The clone carrying this TCR beta chain was seen a handful of times. Some clones are missing from TCRdb's copy, which holds only in-frame ones; the method was immunoSEQ multiplex PCR. The data show roughly 60,000 clones, roughly 86% seen once. Time point noted: after dendritic cell vaccination, including at tumor progression/relapse. The source of the sample is a study of glioma-infiltrating T cells after dendritic cell vaccination. Germline CDR1 reads MDHEN; CDR2 reads SYDVKM. The V gene lost 7 bases and the J gene lost 0 bases, with 14 bases spanning the gap. The CDR3 contains 15 residues. This clonotype was obtained from a human donor with glioblastoma. The sample was blood, taken after dendritic cell vaccination. J is TRBJ2-3 and V is TRBV28; weak D call: TRBD2 (6 bases). As DNA, the CDR3 is TGTGCCAGCACCGACGGAGGGCGTAGCACAGATACGCAGTATTTT. Its protein product is CASTDGGRSTDTQYF.